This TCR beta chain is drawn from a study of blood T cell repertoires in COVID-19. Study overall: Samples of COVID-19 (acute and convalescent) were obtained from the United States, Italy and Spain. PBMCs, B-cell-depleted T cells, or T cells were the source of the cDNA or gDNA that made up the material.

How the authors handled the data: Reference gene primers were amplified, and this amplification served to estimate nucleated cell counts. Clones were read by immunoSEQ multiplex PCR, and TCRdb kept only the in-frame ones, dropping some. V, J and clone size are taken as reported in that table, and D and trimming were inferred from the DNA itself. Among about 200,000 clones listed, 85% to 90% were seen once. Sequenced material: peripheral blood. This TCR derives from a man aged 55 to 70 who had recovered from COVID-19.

The CDR3 spells CAGKSGHLNYGYTF. CDR3 nucleotide sequence: TGTGCCGGAAAGTCGGGACACCTAAACTATGGCTACACCTTC. The chain joins TRBV6-6 to TRBJ1-2; weak D call: TRBD1 (6 bases). Germline values: CDR1 MNHNY, CDR2 SVGAGI (reference sequence). The CDR3 spans 14 residues. The V gene lost 11 bases and the J gene lost 2 bases, with 18 bases spanning the gap.